The rows below give T cell receptor beta chains drawn from one sample of a study of shared clonotypes between healthy human individuals. TCRdb's table, derived via immunoSEQ multiplex PCR, lists solely in-frame clones and lacks some. The sample carries millions of clones, about 92% recorded once. Sequencing input: naive CD4+ T cells sorted from blood. The receptor source for this set is a man aged 18 to 29 in good health. Each CDR3 is given with its conserved first and last residue. The D gene is left open where the match is weak. Size tells how often a clone was seen (once, few, many) or the class of an expanded clone, and some rows leave it out.

>.|TRBV7-2|TRBJ2-4|.
CASSLGGVGVAKNIQYF
TGTGCCAGCTCCCTAGGGGGAGTGGGGGTAGCCAAAAACATTCAGTACTTC
>TRBD2|TRBV28|TRBJ2-1|.
CASSLHSGGAYEQFF
TGTGCCAGCAGTTTACACTCGGGGGGGGCTTATGAGCAGTTCTTC
>TRBD1|TRBV5-1|TRBJ1-2|.
CASSLQDREGYTF
TGCGCCAGCAGCTTACAAGACAGGGAAGGCTACACCTTC
>.|TRBV2|TRBJ2-1|.
CASSEYGEQFF
TGTGCCAGCAGTGAATACGGTGAGCAGTTCTTC
>.|TRBV7-2|TRBJ2-7|.
CASSFSSTQQYF
TGTGCCAGCAGCTTCTCCAGCACCCAGCAGTACTTC
>TRBD1|TRBV10-1|TRBJ2-3|.
CASSRQGEGDTQYF
TGCGCCAGCAGTCGACAGGGGGAGGGAGATACGCAGTATTTT
>.|TRBV28|TRBJ1-6|few
CASSRGGTRSPLHF
TGTGCCAGCAGCCGAGGAGGGACTCGGTCACCCCTCCACTTT
>.|TRBV7-9|TRBJ1-4|.
CASSLDRNEKLFF
TGTGCCAGCAGCTTAGACAGGAATGAAAAACTGTTTTTT
>TRBD1|TRBV27|TRBJ1-6|.
CASSPRGGGFSNSPLHF
TGTGCCAGCAGCCCTCGGGGAGGGGGCTTTAGTAATTCACCCCTCCACTTT
>.|TRBV7-3|TRBJ1-6|.
CASSQDKDSPLHF
TGTGCCAGCAGCCAAGACAAGGACTCACCCCTCCACTTT
>.|TRBV18|TRBJ2-1|.
CASATLSSYNEQFF
TGTGCCAGCGCGACCCTGAGCTCCTACAATGAGCAGTTCTTC
>.|TRBV28|TRBJ1-5|.
CASSQGSNQPQHF
TGTGCCAGTAGCCAGGGGAGCAATCAGCCCCAGCATTTT
>TRBD2|TRBV5-1|TRBJ2-5|.
CASSPGGLAGQETQYF
TGCGCCAGCAGCCCGGGAGGTCTAGCGGGGCAAGAGACCCAGTACTTC
>.|TRBV7-9|TRBJ2-3|.
CASSLAVTDTQYF
TGTGCCAGCAGCTTAGCCGTCACAGATACGCAGTATTTT
>.|TRBV14|TRBJ2-7|.
CASSQAIGVEQYF
TGTGCCAGCAGCCAAGCCATTGGGGTCGAGCAGTACTTC
>.|TRBV7-8|TRBJ1-5|few
CASSIKQDQPQHF
TGTGCCAGCAGCATAAAACAGGATCAGCCCCAGCATTTT
>.|TRBV7-9|TRBJ1-4|.
CASSLEAMRTNEKLFF
TGTGCCAGCAGCTTAGAGGCGATGCGAACTAATGAAAAACTGTTTTTT
>TRBD1|TRBV5-1|TRBJ1-6|.
CASSLGTTGGANFASPLHF
TGCGCCAGCAGCTTAGGGACTACAGGGGGCGCGAATTTTGCTTCACCCCTCCACTTT
>TRBD2|TRBV27|TRBJ2-1|.
CASSAPGLAGGSSYNEQFF
TGTGCCAGCAGTGCCCCGGGACTAGCGGGAGGAAGTTCCTACAATGAGCAGTTCTTC
>TRBD1|TRBV5-6|TRBJ2-3|once
CASSRTGSTDTQYF
TGTGCCAGCAGCCGGACAGGGTCCACAGATACGCAGTATTTT
>.|TRBV5-1|TRBJ2-1|.
CASYGTTRRNNEQFF
TGCGCCAGCTACGGGACAACCCGGCGGAATAATGAGCAGTTCTTC
>.|TRBV11-2|TRBJ1-2|.
CASSFGGGDGYTF
TGTGCCAGCAGCTTTGGCGGGGGCGATGGCTACACCTTC
>.|TRBV2|TRBJ1-5|.
CASSLGRGQPQHF
TGTGCCAGCAGTCTGGGGAGGGGACAGCCCCAGCATTTT
>TRBD1|TRBV30|TRBJ2-7|.
CAWSTPDRGIYQRRTVRYF
TGTGCCTGGAGTACGCCGGACAGGGGAATTTATCAACGGCGAACAGTTCGGTACTTC
>.|TRBV28|TRBJ1-1|.
CASSRWRTNTEAFF
TGTGCCAGCAGTCGATGGAGGACGAACACTGAAGCTTTCTTT
>.|TRBV28|TRBJ2-7|.
CASSLLGLTEYYEQYF
TGTGCCAGCAGTTTATTGGGTTTGACGGAGTACTACGAGCAGTACTTC
>.|TRBV5-1|TRBJ1-1|.
CASSLRQPNTEAFF
TGCGCCAGCAGCTTAAGACAGCCGAACACTGAAGCTTTCTTT
>.|TRBV7-3|TRBJ2-5|once
CASSLTREETQYF
TGTGCCAGCAGCTTAACCCGGGAAGAGACCCAGTACTTC
>.|TRBV5-1|TRBJ1-6|few
CASSLMVENSPLHF
TGCGCCAGCAGCTTGATGGTTGAGAATTCACCCCTCCACTTT
>TRBD2|TRBV7-9|TRBJ2-1|.
CASSLVAGTINEQFF
TGTGCCAGCAGCTTAGTCGCCGGGACTATCAATGAGCAGTTCTTC
>.|TRBV7-9|TRBJ2-7|.
CASSAALYEQYF
TGTGCCAGCAGCGCTGCTCTCTACGAGCAGTACTTC
>TRBD1|TRBV28|TRBJ1-2|.
CASSFQGGGYGYTF
TGTGCCAGCAGTTTTCAGGGGGGAGGCTATGGCTACACCTTC